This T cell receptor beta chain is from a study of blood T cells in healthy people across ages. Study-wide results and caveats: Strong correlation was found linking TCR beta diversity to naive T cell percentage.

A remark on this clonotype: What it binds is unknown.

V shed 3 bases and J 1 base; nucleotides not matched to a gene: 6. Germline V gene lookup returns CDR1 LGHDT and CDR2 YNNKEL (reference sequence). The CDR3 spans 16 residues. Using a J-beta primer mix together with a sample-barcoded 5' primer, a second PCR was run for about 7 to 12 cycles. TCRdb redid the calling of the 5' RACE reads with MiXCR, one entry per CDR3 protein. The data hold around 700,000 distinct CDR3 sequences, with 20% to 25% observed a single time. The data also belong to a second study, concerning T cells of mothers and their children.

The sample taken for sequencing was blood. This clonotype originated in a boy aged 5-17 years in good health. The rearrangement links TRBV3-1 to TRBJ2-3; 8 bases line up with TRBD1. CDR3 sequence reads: CASSHRTGLGTDTQYF. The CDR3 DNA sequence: TGTGCCAGCAGCCACCGGACAGGGCTGGGCACAGATACGCAGTATTTT.